This T cell receptor beta chain was recorded in a study of vaccination and CD4 T cells after COVID-19. On the study more broadly: Median time from COVID diagnosis to post-COVID sampling was more than 95 days (35 to 161).

The CDR3 is 14 residues long. With 1 base removed from V and 3 bases from J, the gap between germline ends came to 6 bases. In germline, CDR1 is SGHTA, CDR2 FQGNSA. Sequencing of cultured CD4+ T cell DNA used the Oncomine TCR Beta short-read assay. TCRdb re-called the PCR reads with MiXCR, one entry per CDR3 protein. The sample includes thousands of distinct CDR3 sequences, about 48% of them seen just once. Treatment defined: roughly 10-day PBMC culture with coronavirus spike peptide pools or control peptides (ViraFEST assay). Harvesting of the unexposed donor's CD4+ T cells predated the COVID-19 pandemic (2011-2018). Remarks on this clonotype: The antigen is undetermined.

Sample: CD4+ T cells from blood, cultured in vitro. The clonotype originates from a human donor in good health. This chain joins TRBV7-2 and TRBJ2-2, with D unclear. The CDR3 loop reads CASSLEVYTGELFF. In DNA, the CDR3 is TGTGCCAGCAGCTTAGAAGTGTACACCGGGGAGCTGTTTTTT.